This TCR beta chain is drawn from a study of blood T cells in healthy people across ages. This clonotype came up a few times. Sample-barcoded 5' priming and a J-beta primer mix drove a second PCR of about 6 to 11 cycles. Via MiXCR, TCRdb re-called the 5' RACE reads, giving one row per CDR3 protein. The sample contains 2 million or so distinct CDR3 sequences, around half of which appear only once. CDR3 length: 15 amino acids. V was clipped by 5 bases and J by 0 bases; unmatched bases: 6. V is TRBV12-3 or TRBV12-4 and J is TRBJ2-7, with 8 bases aligning to TRBD1. What was sequenced was blood. The receptor's source is a woman aged 40 to 55 in good health. The CDR3 region is CASSTTGDPSYEQYF. DNA of the CDR3: TGTGCCAGCAGTACGACAGGGGACCCCTCCTACGAGCAGTACTTC.